The 14 T cell receptor beta chains below all came from one sample that was sequenced in a study of blood T cell repertoires in COVID-19. Here immunoSEQ multiplex PCR was the method, and the copy in TCRdb shows in-frame clones only, minus some. The data contain approximately 74,000 clones, 80% to 90% of them singletons. What was sequenced was peripheral blood. Receptors were obtained from a woman of 80 years or more with active or convalescent COVID-19.

This chain connects TRBV3-1 (or the pseudogene TRBV3-2) to TRBJ1-5; D unclear. The V gene lost 1 base and the J gene lost 0 bases, with 4 bases spanning the gap. This CDR3 is 14 amino acids long. Germline loops: CDR1 LGHDT, CDR2 YNNKEL (reference sequence). The CDR3 sequence is CASSQVLSNQPQHF. The CDR3 bases are TGTGCCAGCAGCCAAGTACTTAGCAATCAGCCCCAGCATTTT.

The chain links TRBV2 to TRBJ2-7, with no clear D. V lost 5 bases and J lost 1, with 6 bases in between. CDR1 and CDR2 (germline): SNHLY, FYNNEI. The CDR3 spans 12 residues. DNA of the CDR3: TGTGCCAGCAGTCAGGTGTCCTACGAGCAGTACTTC. Translation gives CASSQVSYEQYF.

The chain carries TRBV7-3 and TRBJ2-1, with 10 bases matching TRBD2. The CDR3 consists of 14 residues. In germline, CDR1 is SGHTA, CDR2 FQGTGA. The trim removed 5 bases at V and 10 bases at J, leaving 8 bases unmatched. This CDR3 is CASSPSSGGQEQFF. The CDR3 bases are TGTGCCAGCAGCCCCAGTAGCGGGGGGCAAGAGCAGTTCTTC.

This chain uses TRBV19 with TRBJ1-6; 8 nucleotides line up with TRBD1. Germline V gives CDR1 LNHDA, CDR2 SQIVND (reference sequence). With 6 bases clipped from V and 9 bases from J, the junction kept 7 bases outside the gene matches. CDR3 length: 14 residues. Here the CDR3 DNA reads TGTGCCAGTAGCCCGCGGGACAGGACTTCACCCCTCCACTTT. Protein product: CASSPRDRTSPLHF.

The chain uses TRBV4-2 and TRBJ1-3, with D uncertain. CDR1 is LGHNA and CDR2 is YNFKEQ in the germline V gene. The V gene lost 1 base and the J gene lost 2 bases, with 9 bases spanning the gap. The CDR3 sequence is 15 residues long. CDR3: CASSQGASPGNTIYF. In DNA form, the CDR3 reads TGTGCCAGCAGCCAAGGGGCCAGCCCTGGAAACACCATATATTTT.

This clone has just a few counts. The chain employs TRBV7-2 and TRBJ1-2; 7 nucleotides agree with TRBD1. Germline values: CDR1 SGHTA, CDR2 FQGNSA. Trimming at V came to 3 bases and at J to 6 bases, leaving 4 bases not matched to a gene. This CDR3 spans 13 amino acids. For the CDR3, the DNA is TGTGCCAGCAGCTTTAGAACAGGGGATGGCTACACCTTC. Residues: CASSFRTGDGYTF.

The V and J genes are TRBV28 and TRBJ1-1, with 10 nucleotides matching TRBD1. V lost 3 bases and J lost 5; bases outside the gene matches: 6. The CDR3 length is 15 residues. Germline V gene data show CDR1 as MDHEN and CDR2 as SYDVKM. The CDR3 sequence: CASSLADRGWTEAFF. CDR3 nucleotides: TGTGCCAGCAGTTTGGCGGACAGGGGGTGGACTGAAGCTTTCTTT.

The chain employs TRBV11-3 and TRBJ2-5; no firm D call. Germline CDR1 SGHNT, CDR2 YENEEA. The CDR3 is 15 residues long. V lost 0 bases and J lost 5, with 13 bases in between. CDR3 DNA: TGTGCCAGCAGCTTAGATCAACCCGGTGCGGAGACCCAGTACTTC. This translates into CASSLDQPGAETQYF.

This chain joins TRBV7-3 and TRBJ2-1; D call uncertain. V was cut by 4 bases and J by 5 bases, with 15 bases left in between. This CDR3 region has 15 residues. Looked up from germline, CDR1 is SGHTA and CDR2 is FQGTGA. CDR3 nucleotides: TGTGCCAGCAGCTCCCCCGGCGGTGCTCACAATGAGCAGTTCTTC. Translated: CASSSPGGAHNEQFF.

This clone was found once. In DNA form, the CDR3 reads TGTGCCAGCAGTTTTGGTACTAGCGAAATCACAGATACGCAGTATTTT. It encodes CASSFGTSEITDTQYF. V and J are TRBV27 and TRBJ2-3, with 7 bases that match TRBD2. Germline CDR1 is MNHEY and CDR2 is SMNVEV (reference sequence). The CDR3 is 16 residues long. Trimming removed 3 bases from V and 2 bases from J; junction bases left unmatched: 8.

The chain couples TRBV29-1 to TRBJ1-3; TRBD1 matches at 9 bases. CDR3 size: 14 residues. The V and J ends lost 6 bases and 7 bases, in that order; junction bases with no gene match: 10. CDR1 and CDR2 (germline): SQVTM, ANQGSEA. This chain's CDR3 is CSVAVTGGGNTIYF. The CDR3 coding sequence is TGCAGCGTCGCCGTGACAGGGGGAGGGAACACCATATATTTT.

The rearrangement joins TRBV11-3 to TRBJ2-1; 11 bases agree with TRBD2. The CDR3 extends over 17 amino acids. Germline-derived CDR1 and CDR2 are SGHNT and YENEEA. J gave up 6 bases and V 5 bases, and 12 bases lay outside the gene matches. The CDR3, as DNA: TGTGCCAGCAGCCCGCGGGGTAGCGGGAGGGCCGTCAATGAGCAGTTCTTC. It encodes CASSPRGSGRAVNEQFF.

With respect to this clone: Other DNA sequences in this specimen translate into the identical CDR3. V gene TRBV2 combines with J gene TRBJ2-2, with 8 bases matching TRBD2. J was trimmed by 3 bases and V by 11 bases; bases with no gene match: 17. The germline CDR1 and CDR2 sequences are SNHLY and FYNNEI. The CDR3 spans 17 residues. DNA of the CDR3: TGTGCCCGCACCAGGGCCGGGGGGGGAGTGGACACCGGGGAGCTGTTTTTT. This translates into CARTRAGGGVDTGELFF.

The V call is TRBV7-2, the J call TRBJ2-3; 9 nucleotides match TRBD1. This CDR3 contains 15 residues. V lost 2 bases and J lost 5; bases outside the gene matches: 5. CDR1 and CDR2 (germline): SGHTA, FQGNSA. The CDR3 DNA is TGTGCCAGCAGCTTAAGGGACAGGGTAAGAGATACGCAGTATTTT. Translated: CASSLRDRVRDTQYF.